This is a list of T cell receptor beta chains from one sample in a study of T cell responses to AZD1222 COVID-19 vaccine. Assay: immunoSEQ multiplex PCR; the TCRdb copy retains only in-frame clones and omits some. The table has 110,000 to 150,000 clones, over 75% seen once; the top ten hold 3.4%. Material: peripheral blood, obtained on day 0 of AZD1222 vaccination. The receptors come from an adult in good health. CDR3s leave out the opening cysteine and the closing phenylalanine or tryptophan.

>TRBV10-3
ASGTSIRYGYT
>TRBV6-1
ASSERRYSNQPQH
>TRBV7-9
ASSLRGITYGYT
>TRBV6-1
ASSDGGGGANVLT
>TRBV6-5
ASSYSRGHTEAF
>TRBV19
ASSPGTGLINEKLF
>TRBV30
AWKIVSDEQF
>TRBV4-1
ASSLRLAGDLNTGELF
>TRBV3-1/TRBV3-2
ASSQDQGRVETQY
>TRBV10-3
AISESGLIAGDTDTQY
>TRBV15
ATSSDSLNTEAF
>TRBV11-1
ASSSTGGIEQY
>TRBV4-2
ASSQDRGISGRGETQY
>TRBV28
ASSWRSSTDTQY
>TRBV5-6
ASSFFNSYEQY
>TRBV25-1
ASSEYGLHVGYT
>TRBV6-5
ASSYGQGETDTQY
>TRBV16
ASSHSAGGYEQY
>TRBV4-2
ASSQTGPGLTAF
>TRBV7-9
ASSLGQANF
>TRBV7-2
ASSLASGTGDEQY
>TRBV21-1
ASSKVPGVEQY
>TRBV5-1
ASSLGSWGGDTQY
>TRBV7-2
ASSPRLAGYLGTDTQY
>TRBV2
ASSESASLLYGYT
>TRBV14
ASSQGGRPSSYEQY
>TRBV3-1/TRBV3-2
ASSQDVRGETQY
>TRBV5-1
ASSLGRAGTDTQY
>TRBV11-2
ASSQERGREKLF
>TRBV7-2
ASSLAGVSGEKLF